This T cell receptor beta chain was documented in a study of blood T cell repertoires in COVID-19. About the research overall: The United States, Italy and Spain supplied acute and convalescent COVID-19 samples. PBMCs, B-cell-depleted T cells, or T cells provided the cDNA or gDNA that made up the material.

The V end lost 4 bases, the J end lost 0 bases, and 14 bases lay between the germline ends. The germline CDR1 and CDR2 sequences are SEHNR and FQNEAQ (reference sequence). The CDR3 spans 16 residues. Study processing details: Estimated nucleated cell counts came from reference gene primer amplification. Measured with immunoSEQ multiplex PCR; TCRdb has only the in-frame clones, and not every one. The DNA was the basis for D and trimming; V, J and clone size are from that table. The sample consists of about 140,000 clones, less than 80% of them appearing once. This chain uses TRBV7-9 with TRBJ2-3, with a weak D call TRBD2 (6 bases). The source is a woman older than 75 with active or convalescent COVID-19. Input material: peripheral blood. The CDR3 DNA reads TGTGCCAGCAGCTCGGGTTGGCGGGGAAGCACAGATACGCAGTATTTT. Translation gives CASSSGWRGSTDTQYF.